One and the same sample provided the 24 T cell receptor beta chains below, sequenced in a study of response to subunit inactivated influenza vaccine. TCRdb re-derived calls from the RT-PCR reads in MiXCR, one entry per CDR3 protein. The repertoire holds around 570,000 distinct CDR3 sequences, with approximately 7.1% as singletons. The sequencing used PBMCs from blood, collected less than 30 months after vaccination. The receptors were gathered from a man between 50 and 75 years old who received an inactivated influenza vaccine.

In its sample, this clonotype was seen a few times. CDR3 nucleotide sequence: TGCGCCAGCAGCTTGGTTGGGACGGGATACACAGATACGCAGTATTTT. Protein sequence: CASSLVGTGYTDTQYF. The chain is built from TRBV5-1 and TRBJ2-3; D may match TRBD1 or TRBD2 (5 bases each). This CDR3 has 16 residues. Germline CDR1 and CDR2: SGHRS and YFSETQ. The V end lost 0 bases, the J end lost 2 bases, and 13 bases lay between the germline ends.

V usage is TRBV3-1 and J usage is TRBJ1-6; D gene unclear. The CDR3 length is 16 residues. Germline lookup yields CDR1 LGHDT and CDR2 YNNKEL (reference sequence). V was shortened by 0 bases and J by 3 bases, with 9 bases between the two germline ends. Here the CDR3 reads CASSQDRRIYNSPLHF. DNA of the CDR3: TGTGCCAGCAGCCAAGATCGGCGAATCTATAATTCACCCCTCCACTTT. The full variable domain, with the rest looked up from reference TRBV3-1 and TRBJ1-6, is DTAVSQTPKYLVTQMGNDKSIKCEQNLGHDTMYWYKQDSKKFLKIMFSYNNKELIINETVPNRFSPKSPDKAHLNLHINSLELGDSAVYFCASSQDRRIYNSPLHFGNGTRLTVT.

The chain combines TRBV18 with TRBJ1-5, with TRBD1 matching over 8 bases. V lost 6 bases and J lost 5; bases outside the gene matches: 9. CDR3 size: 15 residues. Germline values: CDR1 KGHSH, CDR2 LQKENI. The CDR3 is CASSRGQGGDQPQHF. In DNA form, the CDR3 reads TGTGCCAGCTCCCGAGGACAGGGAGGAGATCAGCCCCAGCATTTT.

This chain connects TRBV3-1 to TRBJ1-6; possible D gene TRBD1, 6 bases. CDR3 length: 19 amino acids. Germline CDR1 and CDR2: LGHDT and YNNKEL (reference sequence). V dropped 2 bases and J dropped 9 bases, with 26 bases sitting between them. The CDR3 here is CASSQTWGRNRVRGSPLHF. Written as DNA, the CDR3 is TGTGCCAGCAGCCAAACTTGGGGCCGGAACAGGGTACGTGGTTCACCCCTCCACTTT.

This clonotype was seen at least ten times. The chain uses TRBV4-1 and TRBJ1-4, with D unresolved. Germline V lookup: CDR1 MGHRA, CDR2 YSYEKL. The CDR3 covers 14 residues. The germline V and J ends were trimmed by 3 bases and 0 bases, with 5 bases remaining between them. The CDR3 sequence: CASSQTPTNEKLFF. The CDR3 nucleotides are TGCGCCAGCAGCCAGACCCCAACTAATGAAAAACTGTTTTTT.

This clonotype has only a few counts. V usage is TRBV20-1 and J usage is TRBJ2-4; 11 nucleotides agree with TRBD1. The CDR3 sequence is 15 residues long. Germline CDR1 is DFQATT and CDR2 is SNEGSKA (reference sequence). V shed 5 bases and J 8 bases; nucleotides not matched to a gene: 11. CDR3 DNA: TGCAGTGCTGAGGACAGGGGGCCGGGCTTTCACATTCAGTACTTC. The encoded protein is CSAEDRGPGFHIQYF.

This clonotype was seen at least ten times. The J gene is TRBJ1-1, the V gene TRBV12-3 or TRBV12-4; no definite D call. This CDR3 contains 12 residues. V dropped 6 bases and J dropped 5 bases, with 10 bases sitting between them. CDR3 DNA sequence: TGTGCCAGCAGCCCGATCCCGACTGAAGCTTTCTTT. It is translated as CASSPIPTEAFF.

The gene calls are TRBV4-3 and TRBJ2-1; the D is unclear. From germline, CDR1 is LGHNA and CDR2 YSLEER. The CDR3 loop spans 16 amino acids. V shed 2 bases and J shed 4 bases, with 15 bases lying between them. As DNA, the CDR3 is TGCGCCAGCAGCCAAAGAGTCGGGCCAGCGTACAATGAGCAGTTCTTC. This translates into CASSQRVGPAYNEQFF.

The rearrangement links TRBV5-5 to TRBJ1-5, with D possibly TRBD1 on 6 matching bases. This CDR3 comprises 15 residues. CDR1 and CDR2 (germline): SGHKS, YYEKEE (reference sequence). V was clipped by 2 bases and J by 0 bases, with 9 bases between them. CDR3: CASSFGGYSNQPQHF. The CDR3 nucleotides are TGTGCCAGCAGCTTCGGGGGCTATAGCAATCAGCCCCAGCATTTT.

There are a few counts of this clonotype. The J gene is TRBJ1-5, the V gene TRBV6-1; weak D call: TRBD1 (6 bases). The CDR3 covers 13 residues. Germline CDR1 MNHNS, CDR2 SASEGT. V was trimmed by 5 bases and J by 6 bases, leaving 11 bases between them. CDR3 DNA sequence: TGTGCCAGCAGTACAGGGCCCACTCAGCCCCAGCATTTT. Translation gives CASSTGPTQPQHF.

This clonotype was detected many times. V is TRBV29-1 and J is TRBJ2-1, with D unresolved. The CDR3 contains 11 residues. Trimming cost V 4 bases and J 4 bases, with 5 bases left between them. CDR1 is SQVTM and CDR2 is ANQGSEA in the germline V gene. The CDR3 is CSVVEYNEQFF. The CDR3 DNA sequence: TGCAGCGTTGTGGAATACAATGAGCAGTTCTTC.

This clonotype has ten or more counts. The V call is TRBV10-3, the J call TRBJ2-6; D possibly corresponds to TRBD1 (6 bases). Germline V gives CDR1 ENHRY, CDR2 SYGVKD. The CDR3 contains 17 residues. Trimming stripped 4 bases from V and 0 bases from J, with 13 bases between. In nucleotides, the CDR3 is TGTGCCATCAGTGGGCGACAGGACCCCTCTGGGGCCAACGTCCTGACTTTC. Its protein is CAISGRQDPSGANVLTF.

This sequence joins TRBV20-1 and TRBJ2-5; 8 bases are shared with TRBD2. The CDR3 length is 13 residues. The germline gives CDR1 DFQATT, CDR2 SNEGSKA (reference sequence). Trimming at V came to 6 bases and at J to 4 bases, leaving 7 bases not matched to a gene. CDR3 nucleotides: TGCAGTGCAAAAAGCGGGAGTGTAGAGACCCAGTACTTC. Its protein product is CSAKSGSVETQYF.

The chain joins TRBV5-1 to TRBJ2-2, with 9 bases aligning to TRBD1. The CDR3 extends over 17 amino acids. Germline CDR1 and CDR2: SGHRS and YFSETQ. Trimming cost V 4 bases and J 6 bases; bases outside gene matches: 13. The CDR3 coding sequence is TGCGCCAGCAGCAACCGGGACAGGGATGGTATTGCCGGGGAGCTGTTTTTT. It encodes CASSNRDRDGIAGELFF.

This clonotype showed up just a few times. The chain couples TRBV4-2 to TRBJ2-7, with no clear D. The germline gives CDR1 LGHNA, CDR2 YNFKEQ. V lost 1 base, J lost 3 bases, and 7 bases lay in between. The CDR3 contains 13 residues. The CDR3 loop reads CASSQARFYEQYF. CDR3 bases: TGTGCCAGCAGCCAAGCCAGGTTCTACGAGCAGTACTTC.

This clonotype was counted only a few times. The chain combines TRBV10-1 with TRBJ2-7; 8 positions match TRBD1. Germline V gene lookup returns CDR1 WNHNN and CDR2 SYGVQD (reference sequence). CDR3 length: 14 residues. J gave up 3 bases and V 2 bases, and 3 bases lay outside the gene matches. The DNA of the CDR3 is TGCGCCAGCAGTGAGACCGGGACAGGCTACGAGCAGTACTTC. Encoded protein: CASSETGTGYEQYF.

The chain combines TRBV6-1 with TRBJ2-3, with 9 bases aligning to TRBD1. With V trimmed by 6 bases and J by 1 base, 8 bases remained unmatched. Germline loops: CDR1 MNHNS, CDR2 SASEGT. CDR3 length: 16 residues. The CDR3 DNA reads TGTGCCAGCAGATCCCACAGGGGGCTAGGCACAGATACGCAGTATTTT. Amino acid sequence: CASRSHRGLGTDTQYF.

This clonotype has only a few counts. This rearrangement joins TRBV7-8 to TRBJ1-1; 11 nucleotides match TRBD1. CDR3 size: 14 residues. The junction had 3 bases not matched to a gene; V was cut back by 5 bases and J by 4 bases. Germline CDR1 SGHVS, CDR2 FQNEAQ. The CDR3 DNA sequence: TGTGCCAGCAGCGGCGGGACAGGGGGCACTGAAGCTTTCTTT. Translating it yields CASSGGTGGTEAFF.

This chain uses TRBV10-3 with TRBJ1-1; D is perhaps TRBD1 (5 bases). The V end was cut by 2 bases, the J end by 1 base, with 14 bases between. Germline CDR1 is ENHRY and CDR2 is SYGVKD. The CDR3 spans 16 residues. This chain's CDR3 is CAISEPPTGPNTEAFF. CDR3 in DNA: TGTGCCATCAGTGAGCCGCCCACGGGGCCGAACACTGAAGCTTTCTTT.

V and J are TRBV6-2 or TRBV6-3 and TRBJ2-5; a weak D match, TRBD1 (5 bases). The CDR3 sequence is 13 residues long. The ends were cut back, 1 base at V and 6 bases at J, with 9 bases in the middle. The germline gives CDR1 MNHEY, CDR2 SVGEGT. CDR3 protein: CASSYFGQKTQYF. The CDR3 DNA sequence: TGTGCCAGCAGTTACTTTGGACAAAAGACCCAGTACTTC.

The V gene is TRBV9, the J gene TRBJ2-3; possible D gene TRBD1, 6 bases. CDR1 and CDR2 from the germline V gene are SGDLS and YYNGEE. The CDR3 has 12 residues. The V end lost 3 bases, the J end lost 10 bases, and 12 bases lay between the germline ends. In DNA form, the CDR3 reads TGTGCCAGCAGCGGGGACACCCAGTCGCAGTATTTT. As protein: CASSGDTQSQYF.

This chain uses TRBV7-8 with TRBJ2-2; D gene uncertain. The CDR3 spans 11 residues. Trimming left V 7 bases short and J 7 bases short, with 7 bases between. CDR1 and CDR2 from the germline V gene are SGHVS and FQNEAQ. CDR3 sequence reads: CASTRIGELFF. Written as DNA, the CDR3 is TGTGCCAGCACCAGGATCGGGGAGCTGTTTTTT.

In this sample, this clonotype turned up a few times. This sequence joins TRBV4-3 and TRBJ2-3, with 7 bases matching TRBD2. Germline values: CDR1 LGHNA, CDR2 YSLEER. CDR3 length: 14 amino acids. The ends lost 10 bases at V and 2 bases at J; junction bases unmatched: 9. CDR3 sequence: CATSRGEATDTQYF. As DNA, the CDR3 is TGCGCCACCTCCCGGGGGGAAGCCACAGATACGCAGTATTTT.

The chain employs TRBV6-2 or TRBV6-3 and TRBJ1-5, with D perhaps matching TRBD1 (6 bases). This CDR3 spans 15 amino acids. CDR1 MNHEY and CDR2 SVGEGT come from the germline V gene. Trimming removed 3 bases at V and 3 bases at J, with 12 bases between. CDR3 coding DNA: TGTGCCAGCAGTTATGAGGGGACATTCAATCAGCCCCAGCATTTT. Residues: CASSYEGTFNQPQHF.